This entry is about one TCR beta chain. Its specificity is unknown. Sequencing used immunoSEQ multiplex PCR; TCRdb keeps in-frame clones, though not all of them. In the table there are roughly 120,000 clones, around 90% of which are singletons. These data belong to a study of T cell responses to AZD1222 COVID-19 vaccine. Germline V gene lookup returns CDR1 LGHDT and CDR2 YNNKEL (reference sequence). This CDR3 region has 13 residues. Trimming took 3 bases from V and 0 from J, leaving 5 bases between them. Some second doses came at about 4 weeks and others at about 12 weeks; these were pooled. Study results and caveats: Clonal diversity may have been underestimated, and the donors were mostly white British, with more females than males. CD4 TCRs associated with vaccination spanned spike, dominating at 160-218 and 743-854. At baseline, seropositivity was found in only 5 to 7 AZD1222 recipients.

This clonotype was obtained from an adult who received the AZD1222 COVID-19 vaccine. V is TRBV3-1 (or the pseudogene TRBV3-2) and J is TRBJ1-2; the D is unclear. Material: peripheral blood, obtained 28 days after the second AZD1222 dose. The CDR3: CASSQGSNYGYTF. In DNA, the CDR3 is TGTGCCAGCAGCCAGGGCTCTAACTATGGCTACACCTTC.